The 17 T cell receptor beta chains listed next were all sequenced from one sample in a study of response to subunit inactivated influenza vaccine (dated by TCRdb to the late 2010s). The library was produced with RT-PCR. For sequencing, an Illumina HiSeq 2500 was employed. TCRdb passed the public sequencing reads through fastp at Q25 and MiXCR, retaining productive beta sequences. Merged by CDR3 protein, the rows form single entries marked with the most common genes and DNA. Within this sample are around 580,000 distinct CDR3 sequences, with 12% to 15% of them counted one time only. The ten largest clones add up to approximately 10% of the sample. Here the sequenced sample was PBMCs from blood, taken about 11 days after vaccination. These TCRs come from a man between 45 and 60 years old who received an inactivated influenza vaccine. Donor details come from another sample of the same person, matched by shared clones.

There are a few counts of this clonotype. The V and J genes are TRBV20-1 and TRBJ1-5, with D maybe TRBD1 (6 bases). The CDR3 has 13 residues. From germline, CDR1 is DFQATT and CDR2 SNEGSKA (reference sequence). The ends were cut back, 6 bases at V and 5 bases at J, with 14 bases in the middle. The CDR3 bases are TGCAGTGCCCTCGGGGGGCTGGATCAGCCCCAGCATTTT. This encodes CSALGGLDQPQHF.

The gene calls are TRBV11-1 and TRBJ2-1; D perhaps matches TRBD2 (5 bases). V was cut by 1 base and J by 6 bases, with 13 bases left in between. The CDR3 runs to 15 residues. Germline-derived CDR1 and CDR2 are SGHAT and FQDESV (reference sequence). The DNA for the CDR3 is TGTGCCAGCAGCTTAGGGCTAGCCTCGGTCAATGAGCAGTTCTTC. It is translated as CASSLGLASVNEQFF.

This clonotype has more than one count but fewer than ten. This rearrangement joins TRBV6-2 or TRBV6-3 to TRBJ1-2; unclear D gene. The ends were cut back, 5 bases at V and 4 bases at J, with 5 bases in the middle. CDR1 MNHEY and CDR2 SVGEGT come from the germline V gene. The CDR3 sequence is 11 residues long. CDR3: CASSHTYGYTF. The CDR3 nucleotides are TGTGCCAGCAGTCATACCTATGGCTACACCTTC.

The chain recombines TRBV6-6 with TRBJ2-7; D is ambiguous. This CDR3 comprises 13 residues. CDR1 is MNHNY, CDR2 SVGAGI, per germline (reference sequence). V was trimmed by 0 bases and J by 4 bases, leaving 7 bases between them. The CDR3 region has the DNA TGTGCCAGCAGTTACTCGATAGGGTACGAGCAGTACTTC. Its translation: CASSYSIGYEQYF.

This chain connects TRBV12-3 or TRBV12-4 to TRBJ1-1, with no clear D. The CDR3 covers 13 residues. V was clipped by 7 bases and J by 4 bases, with 13 bases between them. CDR3 sequence reads: CASNPPGSTEAFF. The CDR3 coding sequence is TGTGCCAGCAATCCCCCCGGGAGCACTGAAGCTTTCTTT.

This clonotype appeared a few times. V usage is TRBV6-1 and J usage is TRBJ1-5; D is unclear. The CDR3 runs to 17 residues. V was cut by 0 bases and J by 4 bases, with 16 bases left in between. The germline CDR1 and CDR2 sequences are MNHNS and SASEGT. CDR3 nucleotide sequence: TGTGCCAGCAGTGAAGCGCCGTCGGCGGCGAGGAATCAGCCCCAGCATTTT. Its translation is CASSEAPSAARNQPQHF.

V and J are TRBV28 and TRBJ1-1; 9 bases align to TRBD1. Germline lookup yields CDR1 MDHEN and CDR2 SYDVKM. Germline trimming cut 7 bases from V and 11 bases from J; bases unmatched to any gene: 17. This CDR3 is built from 15 residues. The CDR3 sequence: CASTTLGTGTGWAFF. The CDR3 nucleotides are TGTGCCAGCACCACTTTGGGGACTGGGACAGGGTGGGCTTTCTTT. The variable domain in full, completed from reference TRBV28 and TRBJ1-1, reads DVKVTQSSRYLVKRTGEKVFLECVQDMDHENMFWYRQDPGLGLRLIYFSYDVKMKEKGDIPEGYSVSREKKERFSLILESASTNQTSMYLCASTTLGTGTGWAFFGQGTRLTVV.

In this sample, this clonotype turned up a few times. This chain joins TRBV12-3 or TRBV12-4 and TRBJ2-7, with D possibly matching TRBD1 (6 bases). CDR3 length: 14 amino acids. The V end was cut by 6 bases, the J end by 3 bases, with 15 bases between. CDR3 DNA: TGTGCCAGCAGGAGAGTGGGGGCCCTCTACGAGCAGTACTTC. Translated: CASRRVGALYEQYF.

The DNA of the CDR3 is TGTGCCAGCACCTCGGGACTAGCGGGGCCGGGGGAGCAGTACTTC. Amino acids: CASTSGLAGPGEQYF. The chain uses TRBV12-3 or TRBV12-4 and TRBJ2-7; TRBD2 matches at 13 bases. V dropped 7 bases and J dropped 7; count of bases not matched to a gene: 10. This CDR3 has 15 amino acids.

The table lists this clonotype with many counts. This rearrangement joins TRBV14 to TRBJ2-1, with TRBD2 as a possible D gene (6 bases). Trimming left V 4 bases short and J 2 bases short, with 9 bases between. This CDR3 spans 14 amino acids. From germline, CDR1 is SGHDN and CDR2 FVKESK. The CDR3 DNA reads as TGTGCCAGCAGCCCATCGGGGGCCTACAATGAGCAGTTCTTC. Encoded protein: CASSPSGAYNEQFF.

This clonotype was counted only a few times. V gene TRBV4-3 combines with J gene TRBJ2-2; D not certain. V dropped 4 bases and J dropped 8 bases, with 8 bases sitting between them. This CDR3 is built from 12 residues. Germline V gives CDR1 LGHNA, CDR2 YSLEER. CDR3: CASSPVGGELFF. In DNA form, the CDR3 reads TGCGCCAGCAGCCCGGTGGGGGGGGAGCTGTTTTTT.

J is TRBJ1-3 and V is TRBV30, with TRBD1 matching over 7 bases. J lost 0 bases, V lost 5 bases, and 7 bases had no gene match. Germline V gives CDR1 GTSNPN, CDR2 SVGIG (reference sequence). The length of the CDR3 is 15 residues. CDR3 protein: CAWGDSQSSGNTIYF. DNA for the CDR3: TGTGCCTGGGGGGACAGCCAGAGCTCTGGAAACACCATATATTTT.

The chain links TRBV29-1 to TRBJ2-1; 8 nucleotides agree with TRBD2. V lost 3 bases and J lost 10; bases outside the gene matches: 14. The CDR3 is 15 residues long. Per the germline V gene, CDR1 is SQVTM and CDR2 is ANQGSEA. The CDR3 nucleotides read TGCAGCGTTGATGCGTTCGGGCTAGCGGGCGGGGAGCAGTTCTTC. This sequence encodes CSVDAFGLAGGEQFF.

V usage is TRBV7-2 and J usage is TRBJ2-3; 13 nucleotides align to TRBD2. In germline, CDR1 is SGHTA, CDR2 FQGNSA. V lost 4 bases to trimming and J lost 4 bases; unmatched junction nucleotides: 5. There are 16 residues in the CDR3. Written as DNA, the CDR3 is TGTGCCAGCAGCTACCGACTAGCGGGAGGCCCAGATACGCAGTATTTT. Translated: CASSYRLAGGPDTQYF. Variable domain in full (rest from reference TRBV7-2 and TRBJ2-3): GAGVSQSPSNKVTEKGKDVELRCDPISGHTALYWYRQSLGQGLEFLIYFQGNSAPDKSGLPSDRFSAERTGGSVSTLTIQRTQQEDSAVYLCASSYRLAGGPDTQYFGPGTRLTVL.

This clonotype was observed at least ten times. The genes are TRBV29-1 and TRBJ2-1; 16 nucleotides align to TRBD2. The V segment lost 4 bases and the J segment 3 bases; nucleotides outside the gene matches: 3. Germline loops: CDR1 SQVTM, CDR2 ANQGSEA. The CDR3 has 16 residues. The CDR3 is CSVGGLAGGLYNEQFF. The CDR3 nucleotides read TGCAGCGTTGGGGGACTAGCGGGGGGGCTCTACAATGAGCAGTTCTTC.

This chain joins TRBV28 and TRBJ2-3; possibly TRBD2 for D (5 bases). V was pared by 5 bases and J by 6 bases, with 18 bases between. This CDR3 has 15 amino acids. Germline V gives CDR1 MDHEN, CDR2 SYDVKM. CDR3 in amino acids: CASSLPDSTRDTQYF. The CDR3 DNA reads as TGTGCCAGCAGTCTCCCGGACTCAACGCGGGATACGCAGTATTTT. The complete variable domain, with remaining parts taken from reference TRBV28 and TRBJ2-3, reads DVKVTQSSRYLVKRTGEKVFLECVQDMDHENMFWYRQDPGLGLRLIYFSYDVKMKEKGDIPEGYSVSREKKERFSLILESASTNQTSMYLCASSLPDSTRDTQYFGPGTRLTVL.

This clonotype was counted a few times. J is TRBJ2-7 and V is TRBV28, with D possibly TRBD2 on 6 matching bases. CDR1 MDHEN and CDR2 SYDVKM come from the germline V gene. Trimming cost V 6 bases and J 3 bases, with 18 bases left between them. The CDR3 spans 15 residues. This CDR3 reads CASRINSPGDYEQYF. The CDR3 DNA follows: TGTGCCAGCAGAATTAATAGCCCGGGGGACTACGAGCAGTACTTC.